This T cell receptor (beta chain) stems from a study of blood T cell repertoires in COVID-19. Per the germline V gene, CDR1 is KGHSH and CDR2 is LQKENI. The CDR3 sequence is 15 residues long. The trim removed 2 bases at V and 4 bases at J, leaving 5 bases unmatched. Measured with immunoSEQ multiplex PCR; TCRdb has only the in-frame clones, and not every one. The repertoire includes 150,000 to 200,000 clones, more than 85% of them detected once, and roughly 7.3% sits in the top ten. The sequenced sample consisted of peripheral blood. The chain links TRBV18 to TRBJ2-1, with 7 bases identical to TRBD2. This sequence originates from a woman at least 80 years old in a cohort sampled during active or convalescent COVID-19. CDR3 protein: CASSPFPGGYNEQFF. The CDR3 bases are TGTGCCAGCTCACCATTCCCGGGGGGTTACAATGAGCAGTTCTTC.